The present entry profiles one T cell receptor (beta chain) with its context. Its antigen is unidentified. The data belong to a study of shared clonotypes between healthy human individuals. On the study more broadly: The plates for each donor numbered three CD4 naive, three CD4 memory, two CD8 naive and one CD8 memory.

A 200 ng quantity of DNA, about 30,000 T cell genomes, went into the sorted-subset replicate PCRs. Sequenced by immunoSEQ multiplex PCR; TCRdb stores in-frame clones only, minus some. Of about 1.9 million clones listed, 90% to 95% are singletons. Study-wide results and caveats: The sharing of 4.5% to 6.5% of naive CD4 clonotypes was seen across a handful of donors.

Naive CD8 isolation took CD45RO-negative cells positively selected for CCR7 and excluded terminally differentiated effector memory CD45RA+ cells. Caucasian adults residing in Nashville, Tennessee made up all the donors. The clonotype was recovered from a man aged 18 to 29 in good health. Some clones in this sample may be carry-over from other donors' samples. Sequenced input: naive CD8+ T cells from PBMCs.

DNA for the CDR3: TGTGCCAGCACCTATGTAAGGGTCCAAGAGACCCAGTACTTC. The encoded protein is CASTYVRVQETQYF. This chain joins TRBV11-2 and TRBJ2-5; D unresolved. Trimming removed 7 bases from V and 1 base from J, with 13 bases in between. The CDR3 is 14 amino acids. Per germline, CDR1 SGHAT and CDR2 FQNNGV. Variable domain in full (rest from reference TRBV11-2 and TRBJ2-5): EAGVAQSPRYKIIEKRQSVAFWCNPISGHATLYWYQQILGQGPKLLIQFQNNGVVDDSQLPKDRFSAERLKGVDSTLKIQPAKLEDSAVYLCASTYVRVQETQYFGPGTRLLVL.